This entry concerns a single TCR beta chain. As yet, its antigen is unknown. The sample originates from a study of human T cells and chemical hapten exposure. Study overall: Slight differences in pooled library volume were the main source of varying TCR yields across samples. Overall study results and limits: DPC sensitization produced no change in TCRs with frequency above 1 in 1000.

The CDR3 covers 16 residues. Germline V gene sequence: CDR1 SQVTM, CDR2 ANQGSEA. With 7 bases clipped from V and 4 bases from J, the junction kept 11 bases outside the gene matches. This sample's time point: patch test 2, 6 weeks after DPC sensitization. Sample treatment: therapeutic diphenylcyclopropenone sensitization with weekly scalp DPC. Suited to DPC and affected by alopecia, the donors ranged from 18 to 70 years old. Study processing details: Per sample, the median was around 100,000 TCRs, with values from about 24,000 to 680,000. MiXCR, applied by TCRdb to the RACE reads, yields one record per CDR3 protein. TCRdb, not the authors, supplied the V and J calls. The table has approximately 69,000 distinct CDR3 sequences, 10% seen once.

The V call is TRBV29-1, the J call TRBJ2-1; 12 bases agree with TRBD2. The origin of this receptor is a woman aged 45-59 years with alopecia areata. Some clones in this sample may be carry-over from other donors' samples. This sample comprised whole blood, obtained in connection with sensitization to the hapten diphenylcyclopropenone (DPC). The CDR3 DNA reads as TGCAGCGCCACTCGACTAGCGGGAGACTCATACAATGAGCAGTTCTTC. Translation gives CSATRLAGDSYNEQFF.